The 27 T cell receptor beta chains in this list originate from one sample, sequenced in a study of CD8 T cells in Susac syndrome. The RNA, about 0.5 to 1 ug, was put through reverse transcription using random hexamers. MiXCR, run by TCRdb on the immunoSEQ multiplex PCR reads, gives a single entry per CDR3 protein. The sample holds a few hundred thousand distinct CDR3 sequences, approximately 90% seen once. The source material was CD8+ T cells from PBMCs. Receptors originate from a human donor with multiple sclerosis.

This chain links TRBV20-1 with TRBJ2-7; either TRBD1 or TRBD2 may supply D (5 bases each). Germline CDR1 and CDR2: DFQATT and SNEGSKA (reference sequence). V lost 0 bases and J 7 bases, leaving 16 bases between the germline ends. The CDR3 has 14 amino acids. The CDR3, as DNA: TGCAGTGCTAGAGACTGGGGCGGGTCCGAGGAGCAGTACTTC. It yields the protein CSARDWGGSEEQYF.

This chain uses TRBV18 with TRBJ2-1; tentative D call: TRBD2 (6 bases). The length of the CDR3 is 12 residues. Germline values: CDR1 KGHSH, CDR2 LQKENI. V gave up 2 bases and J gave up 8 bases, with 7 bases separating them. CDR3 amino acids: CASSPGGYEQFF. The CDR3 DNA follows: TGTGCCAGCTCACCAGGGGGGTATGAGCAGTTCTTC.

The chain uses TRBV5-6 and TRBJ1-5; D ambiguous. This CDR3 has 15 residues. Germline CDR1 reads SGHDT; CDR2 reads YYEEEE. Trimming took 0 bases from V and 6 from J, leaving 13 bases between them. The chain's CDR3 is CASSLAEEVGQPQHF. The DNA of the CDR3 is TGTGCCAGCAGCTTGGCCGAGGAAGTTGGTCAGCCCCAGCATTTT.

V gene TRBV12-3 or TRBV12-4 combines with J gene TRBJ1-1; D call uncertain. This CDR3 has 15 residues. V shed 0 bases and J shed 4 bases, with 12 bases lying between them. CDR3 sequence reads: CASSLASAAVTEAFF. Written as DNA, the CDR3 is TGTGCCAGCAGTTTAGCGAGCGCTGCCGTCACTGAAGCTTTCTTT.

This clonotype was counted once. V is TRBV25-1 and J is TRBJ2-7; 7 bases map to TRBD2. CDR3 size: 13 residues. CDR1 and CDR2 from the germline V gene are MGHDK and SYGVNS. Trimming removed 5 bases from V and 3 bases from J; junction bases left unmatched: 4. CDR3 residues: CASSQSGNYEQYF. CDR3 nucleotides: TGTGCCAGCAGTCAAAGCGGGAACTACGAGCAGTACTTC.

This sequence joins TRBV5-6 and TRBJ2-3; D remains ambiguous. The CDR3 runs 12 residues. Germline lookup yields CDR1 SGHDT and CDR2 YYEEEE. Trimming removed 2 bases from V and 6 bases from J, with 7 bases in between. Here the CDR3 DNA reads TGTGCCAGCAGCTTCTACCCGGATACGCAGTATTTT. It yields the protein CASSFYPDTQYF. Combining the CDR3 with reference TRBV5-6 and TRBJ2-3 gives the whole variable domain DAGVTQSPTHLIKTRGQQVTLRCSPKSGHDTVSWYQQALGQGPQFIFQYYEEEERQRGNFPDRFSGHQFPNYSSELNVNALLLGDSALYLCASSFYPDTQYFGPGTRLTVL.

The chain links TRBV10-3 to TRBJ2-7, with a weak D call TRBD2 (6 bases). Trimming took off 2 bases at V and 2 bases at J, with 10 bases between the two ends. Germline CDR1 and CDR2: ENHRY and SYGVKD. This CDR3 has 14 residues. The chain's CDR3 is CAISETGGAYEQYF. Written as DNA, the CDR3 is TGTGCCATCAGTGAGACGGGCGGGGCCTACGAGCAGTACTTC.

DNA of the CDR3: TGTGCCAGCAGTATAATGACAGGGCTTGGCAATCAGCCCCAGCATTTT. Residues: CASSIMTGLGNQPQHF. J is TRBJ1-5 and V is TRBV27; 7 nucleotides agree with TRBD1. This CDR3 spans 16 amino acids. Germline trimming cut 5 bases from V and 2 bases from J; bases unmatched to any gene: 9. Germline assignment: CDR1 MNHEY and CDR2 SMNVEV (reference sequence).

This chain links TRBV12-5 with TRBJ2-1; D gene unclear. CDR1 and CDR2 from the germline V gene are LGHNT and FRNRAP. The CDR3 covers 14 residues. The germline V and J ends were trimmed by 3 bases and 7 bases, with 13 bases remaining between them. This CDR3 is CASGFLLESNEQFF. The CDR3 nucleotides are TGTGCTAGTGGTTTCCTTCTGGAATCGAATGAGCAGTTCTTC.

This clonotype was seen a single time. DNA of the CDR3: TGTGCCAGCAGCGTAGGGGAACTAGCGGGAGGGCCGGGCTACGAGCAGTACTTC. Translating it yields CASSVGELAGGPGYEQYF. The chain uses TRBV9 and TRBJ2-7; 13 nucleotides match TRBD2. The junction had 9 bases not matched to a gene; V was cut back by 0 bases and J by 3 bases. This CDR3 comprises 18 residues. Germline-derived CDR1 and CDR2 are SGDLS and YYNGEE.

The rearrangement links TRBV15 to TRBJ1-4; D gene uncertain. Germline assignment: CDR1 LNHNV and CDR2 YYDKDF (reference sequence). CDR3 length: 12 amino acids. Trimming took 3 bases from V and 15 from J, leaving 14 bases between them. The CDR3: CATSSISEVLFF. DNA for the CDR3: TGTGCCACCAGCAGCATCTCCGAGGTTTTGTTTTTT.

The rearrangement links TRBV19 to TRBJ1-1; 10 bases line up with TRBD1. Germline CDR1 and CDR2: LNHDA and SQIVND (reference sequence). V shed 7 bases, J shed 4 bases, and the junction held 6 bases outside the gene matches. This CDR3 comprises 14 residues. CDR3 amino acids: CASTQTGGFTEAFF. Written as DNA, the CDR3 is TGTGCCAGTACCCAGACAGGGGGCTTCACTGAAGCTTTCTTT.

With regard to this clonotype: The junction does not match germline at one end; this may be a read error. This chain connects TRBV7-8 to TRBJ2-7, with a possible D match to TRBD1 (5 bases). Looked up from germline, CDR1 is SGHVS and CDR2 is FQNEAQ. This CDR3 comprises 15 residues. The CDR3 DNA reads as TGTGCCATCAGCTCCCAACGACAGTTATCCTACGAGCAGTACTTC. As protein: CAISSQRQLSYEQYF.

The rearrangement joins TRBV27 to TRBJ2-7, with TRBD1 identical over 8 bases. The CDR3 loop spans 13 amino acids. Germline-derived CDR1 and CDR2 are MNHEY and SMNVEV (reference sequence). Germline trimming cut 8 bases from V and 4 bases from J; bases unmatched to any gene: 7. CDR3: CASQAGGRYEQYF. The CDR3 DNA sequence: TGTGCCAGCCAGGCAGGGGGCAGGTACGAGCAGTACTTC.

The chain joins TRBV19 to TRBJ2-1; 9 positions match TRBD1. This CDR3 has 15 amino acids. Germline CDR1 is LNHDA and CDR2 is SQIVND (reference sequence). J gave up 2 bases and V 5 bases, and 4 bases lay outside the gene matches. DNA for the CDR3: TGTGCCAGTAGTCAAACAGGGGGCACCTACAATGAGCAGTTCTTC. Translation gives CASSQTGGTYNEQFF.

The chain links TRBV4-2 to TRBJ2-7, with D possibly called TRBD1 or TRBD2 (5 bases each). This CDR3 region has 13 residues. Deletions cut 5 bases from V and 7 bases from J, with 15 bases between. Per germline, CDR1 LGHNA and CDR2 YNFKEQ. This CDR3 is CASSDGAEEEQYF. The CDR3 DNA is TGTGCCAGCAGCGACGGGGCCGAAGAAGAGCAGTACTTC.

This clonotype was counted a single time. This chain joins TRBV12-3 or TRBV12-4 and TRBJ1-6; perhaps TRBD1 as D (6 bases). With 4 bases removed from V and 5 bases from J, the gap between germline ends came to 9 bases. The CDR3 spans 14 residues. CDR3 sequence: CASSSRGDNSPLHF. The CDR3 nucleotides are TGTGCCAGCAGTTCCAGGGGAGATAATTCACCCCTCCACTTT.

This chain joins TRBV27 and TRBJ2-1; D ambiguous. The CDR3 consists of 12 residues. The V end lost 3 bases, the J end lost 9 bases, and 9 bases lay between the germline ends. In germline, CDR1 is MNHEY, CDR2 SMNVEV (reference sequence). Here the CDR3 DNA reads TGTGCCAGCAGTTTTAGCCTGGCTGAGCAGTTCTTC. It specifies CASSFSLAEQFF.

This chain connects TRBV2 to TRBJ2-2; D uncertain. This CDR3 contains 11 residues. CDR1 and CDR2 (germline): SNHLY, FYNNEI. Trimming took off 7 bases at V and 7 bases at J, with 7 bases between the two ends. CDR3 coding DNA: TGTGCCAGCACCCCCGTCGGGGAGCTGTTTTTT. This sequence encodes CASTPVGELFF.

The CDR3 protein is CASTPGRGGTEAFF. Here the CDR3 DNA reads TGTGCCAGCACTCCAGGGAGGGGAGGGACTGAAGCTTTCTTT. The J gene is TRBJ1-1, the V gene TRBV3-1, with a weak D call TRBD1 (5 bases). The CDR3 spans 14 residues. Trimming left V 7 bases short and J 5 bases short, with 17 bases between. The germline gives CDR1 LGHDT, CDR2 YNNKEL (reference sequence).

The chain combines TRBV7-9 with TRBJ2-3; 10 bases map to TRBD1. Trimming took 3 bases from V and 4 from J; bases not matched to a gene: 10. Germline V CDR1 and CDR2: SEHNR, FQNEAQ (reference sequence). CDR3 length: 17 residues. The CDR3 DNA sequence: TGTGCCAGCAGCTTGTCCTCCGCGGGACAGGGGTCAGATACGCAGTATTTT. This sequence encodes CASSLSSAGQGSDTQYF.

This chain connects TRBV9 to TRBJ2-1, with TRBD2 matching over 7 bases. The V segment lost 4 bases and the J segment 8 bases; nucleotides outside the gene matches: 15. CDR1 is SGDLS and CDR2 is YYNGEE in the germline V gene. CDR3 size: 16 residues. CDR3 protein: CASSKEGALGGDEQFF. The CDR3 DNA sequence: TGTGCCAGCAGCAAAGAAGGCGCATTGGGAGGGGATGAGCAGTTCTTC.

V gene TRBV6-5 combines with J gene TRBJ1-2; 9 nucleotides line up with TRBD1. Germline lookup yields CDR1 MNHEY and CDR2 SVGAGI. The CDR3 is 14 residues long. Trimming removed 2 bases from V and 4 bases from J; junction bases left unmatched: 2. Here the CDR3 DNA reads TGTGCCAGCAGTTACGAGGACAGGGGCTATGGCTACACCTTC. It yields the protein CASSYEDRGYGYTF.

This chain uses TRBV18 with TRBJ2-1; no reliable D call. The germline V gene encodes CDR1 KGHSH and CDR2 LQKENI. V was clipped by 0 bases and J by 8 bases, with 11 bases between them. This CDR3 comprises 14 residues. CDR3: CASSPPMAEYEQFF. CDR3 DNA sequence: TGTGCCAGCTCACCACCGATGGCCGAGTATGAGCAGTTCTTC.

This chain connects TRBV29-1 to TRBJ1-2, with 7 positions matching TRBD1. The CDR3 runs 12 residues. Per the germline V gene, CDR1 is SQVTM and CDR2 is ANQGSEA. With V trimmed by 3 bases and J by 8 bases, 6 bases remained unmatched. The CDR3 sequence is CSVEVRGFGYTF. The CDR3 DNA follows: TGCAGCGTTGAGGTCAGGGGGTTCGGCTACACCTTC.

The chain has TRBV9 and TRBJ2-1, with D tentatively TRBD1 or TRBD2 (6 bases each). Per germline, CDR1 SGDLS and CDR2 YYNGEE. The CDR3 length is 18 residues. The V end was cut by 0 bases, the J end by 0 bases, with 16 bases between. Written as DNA, the CDR3 is TGTGCCAGCAGCGTAGAGGGGGTCACCGGGAGCTCCTACAATGAGCAGTTCTTC. Translation: CASSVEGVTGSSYNEQFF.

CDR3 region: CAWEEETQYF. The DNA of the CDR3 is TGTGCCTGGGAAGAAGAGACCCAGTACTTC. The V gene is TRBV30, the J gene TRBJ2-5; D unresolved. CDR1 is GTSNPN, CDR2 SVGIG, per germline (reference sequence). V was clipped by 5 bases and J by 3 bases, with 4 bases between them. This CDR3 contains 10 residues. The whole variable domain, remainder taken from reference TRBV30 and TRBJ2-5, is SQTIHQWPATLVQPVGSPLSLECTVEGTSNPNLYWYRQAAGRGLQLLFYSVGIGQISSEVPQNLSASRPQDRQFILSSKKLLLSDSGFYLCAWEEETQYFGPGTRLLVL.